This T cell receptor (beta chain) was identified in a study of shared clonotypes between healthy human individuals. The V segment lost 4 bases and the J segment 3 bases; nucleotides outside the gene matches: 4. CDR3 length equals 14 residues. Germline-derived CDR1 and CDR2 are PRHDT and FYEKMQ (reference sequence). Study-wide findings and caveats: Memory subsets had estimated richness that was generally smaller than that of naive subsets.

On this clone itself: Antigen specificity is unknown.

TCRdb's table, derived via immunoSEQ multiplex PCR, lists solely in-frame clones and lacks some. The top ten clones hold around 1.7% of a sample with hundreds of thousands of clones, less than 80% of them seen once. The J gene is TRBJ2-3, the V gene TRBV13; 7 bases agree with TRBD1. The origin of this receptor is a woman aged 25 to 39 in good health. Input material: memory CD4+ T cells sorted from blood. The subset was: CD45RA-negative fraction. This CDR3 reads CASSSRQGTDTQYF. CDR3 in DNA: TGTGCCAGCAGCTCACGACAGGGAACAGATACGCAGTATTTT.